This TCR beta chain came from a study of sequential checkpoint blockade in melanoma. Method: immunoSEQ multiplex PCR; TCRdb's copy keeps in-frame clones and lacks some. This sample has over 10,000 clones, with around two thirds found just once. The germline CDR1 and CDR2 sequences are ENHRY and SYGVKD. The CDR3 spans 14 residues. V was cut by 2 bases and J by 0 bases, with 8 bases left in between. Treatment defined: randomized to nivolumab then ipilimumab (arm A) or the reverse (arm B). No patient had prior DNA-damaging chemotherapy. Live CD3+CD8+ CD19− CD56− cells were sorted from PBMCs. The clonotype originates from a human donor with melanoma. The starting material was CD8+ T cells sorted from blood (inferred from file names), obtained from a patient given nivolumab and ipilimumab in sequence. The J gene is TRBJ2-7, the V gene TRBV10-3; D is unresolved. The CDR3 bases are TGTGCCATCAGTGAGCCTAGTACCTCCTACGAGCAGTACTTC. Amino acid sequence: CAISEPSTSYEQYF.